The 4 T cell receptor beta chains given below trace back to one sample, sequenced in a study of T cell repertoires in cytomegalovirus infection. One entry per CDR3 protein results from TCRdb running MiXCR on the reads. Of some 150,000 distinct CDR3 sequences listed, 23% are singletons. The sample comprised PBMCs. These receptors were collected from a human donor in good health (CMV status not recorded). Some clones in this sample may be carry-over from other donors' samples.

This clonotype was found a few times. The rearrangement links TRBV6-1 to TRBJ1-4; 9 positions agree with TRBD1. J was trimmed by 7 bases and V by 5 bases; bases with no gene match: 8. This CDR3 comprises 15 residues. Germline V gives CDR1 MNHNS, CDR2 SASEGT. Here the CDR3 DNA reads TGTGCCAGCAGTAGGAAACAGGGGGCGCCTGAAAAACTGTTTTTT. Translated, it gives CASSRKQGAPEKLFF.

This clonotype was counted ten times or more. The rearrangement uses TRBV6-5 and TRBJ2-1; D uncertain. Germline V gene data show CDR1 as MNHEY and CDR2 as SVGAGI. V was cut by 4 bases and J by 5 bases, with 12 bases left in between. This CDR3 region has 14 residues. For the CDR3, the DNA is TGTGCCAGCAGTTCGATGAACCGCAACAATGAGCAGTTCTTC. Translating it yields CASSSMNRNNEQFF.

This clonotype came up a few times. The V call is TRBV6-6, the J call TRBJ2-1, with a weak D call TRBD1 (5 bases). Trimming stripped 10 bases from V and 3 bases from J, with 13 bases between. The CDR3 is 13 residues long. The germline CDR1 and CDR2 sequences are MNHNY and SVGAGI (reference sequence). Written as DNA, the CDR3 is TGTGCCACGACAGCCAAGAGCTACAATGAGCAGTTCTTC. Its translation: CATTAKSYNEQFF.

This clonotype was found many times. The chain combines TRBV7-2 with TRBJ1-3, with 8 bases matching TRBD1. With 6 bases clipped from V and 2 bases from J, the junction kept 3 bases outside the gene matches. CDR1 and CDR2 (germline): SGHTA, FQGNSA. The CDR3 extends over 14 amino acids. The CDR3: CASRRTGTGNTIYF. The CDR3, as DNA: TGTGCCAGCAGACGGACAGGGACTGGAAACACCATATATTTT.